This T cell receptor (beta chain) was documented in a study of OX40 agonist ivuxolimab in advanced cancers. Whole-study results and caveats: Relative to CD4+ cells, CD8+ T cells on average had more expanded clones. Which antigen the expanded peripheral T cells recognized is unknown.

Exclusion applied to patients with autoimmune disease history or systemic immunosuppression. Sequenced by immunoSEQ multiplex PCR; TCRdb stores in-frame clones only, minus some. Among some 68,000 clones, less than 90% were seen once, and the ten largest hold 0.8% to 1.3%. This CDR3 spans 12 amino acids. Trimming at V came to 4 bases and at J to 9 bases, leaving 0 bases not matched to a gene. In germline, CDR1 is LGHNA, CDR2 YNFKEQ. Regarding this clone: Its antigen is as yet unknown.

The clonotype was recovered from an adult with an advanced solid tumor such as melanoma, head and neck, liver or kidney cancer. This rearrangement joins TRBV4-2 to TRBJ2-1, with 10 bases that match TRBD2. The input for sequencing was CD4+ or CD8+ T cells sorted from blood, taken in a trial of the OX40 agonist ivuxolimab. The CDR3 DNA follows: TGTGCCAGCAGCCGACTAGCGGGTGAGCAGTTCTTC. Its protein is CASSRLAGEQFF.